Following are 30 T cell receptor beta chains from one sample sequenced in a study of T cells after yellow fever vaccination. A single record per CDR3 protein comes from TCRdb applying MiXCR to the 5' RACE reads. The top ten hold around 35% of the sample, which has about 160,000 distinct CDR3 sequences, roughly 8.8% seen once. The source material was CD8+ T cells sorted from PBMCs, sampled 45 days after the yellow fever booster vaccination. The origin of the receptors is a man younger than 35 who received the YFV17D yellow fever vaccine.

This clonotype was counted only a few times. J is TRBJ2-1 and V is TRBV6-2 or TRBV6-3, with D tentatively TRBD1 (6 bases). The CDR3 covers 17 residues. Germline-derived CDR1 and CDR2 are MNHEY and SVGEGT. V was trimmed by 6 bases and J by 3 bases, leaving 21 bases between them. This chain's CDR3 is CASSRGTRGSGYNEQFF. CDR3 coding DNA: TGTGCCAGCAGCAGGGGCACCCGGGGATCGGGCTACAATGAGCAGTTCTTC.

In its sample, this clonotype was seen a few times. The genes are TRBV6-2 or TRBV6-3 and TRBJ1-4; D unresolved. Trimming cost V 6 bases and J 7 bases, with 12 bases left between them. Germline loops: CDR1 MNHEY, CDR2 SVGEGT. The CDR3 consists of 13 residues. CDR3 protein: CASRDPIAEKLFF. DNA of the CDR3: TGTGCCAGCAGGGACCCCATCGCTGAAAAACTGTTTTTT.

This clonotype was picked up a small number of times. This chain uses TRBV27 with TRBJ1-4; possibly TRBD1 for D (5 bases). Germline V CDR1 and CDR2: MNHEY, SMNVEV (reference sequence). The V end was cut by 5 bases, the J end by 4 bases, with 11 bases between. CDR3 length: 14 residues. CDR3 DNA sequence: TGTGCCAGCAGTCCCCAGGGTATTAATGAAAAACTGTTTTTT. Translating gives CASSPQGINEKLFF.

The J gene is TRBJ1-5, the V gene TRBV27, with D uncertain. Deletions cut 5 bases from V and 0 bases from J, with 8 bases between. Germline values: CDR1 MNHEY, CDR2 SMNVEV (reference sequence). The CDR3 is made up of 14 amino acids. CDR3 loop: CASSPADSNQPQHF. DNA for the CDR3: TGTGCCAGCAGTCCGGCAGATAGCAATCAGCCCCAGCATTTT.

The V and J genes are TRBV5-6 and TRBJ2-1; 10 positions match TRBD2. The CDR3 length is 17 residues. Germline CDR1 is SGHDT and CDR2 is YYEEEE. Losses at the gene ends were 0 bases for V and 9 bases for J; bases not matched to a gene: 12. CDR3 bases: TGTGCCAGCAGCTTGGGACTAGCGGGCTCCCGATCACGTGAGCAGTTCTTC. It specifies CASSLGLAGSRSREQFF.

V usage is TRBV7-2 and J usage is TRBJ2-3; D may be TRBD1 (6 bases). Germline V gene data show CDR1 as SGHTA and CDR2 as FQGNSA. Trimming stripped 0 bases from V and 0 bases from J, with 19 bases between. This CDR3 is 19 amino acids long. The CDR3 spells CASSLARQASKRSTDTQYF. Here the CDR3 DNA reads TGTGCCAGCAGCTTAGCCCGACAGGCCTCTAAACGTAGCACAGATACGCAGTATTTT.

This chain connects TRBV29-1 to TRBJ2-1; D call uncertain. The germline CDR1 and CDR2 sequences are SQVTM and ANQGSEA. V was pared by 2 bases and J by 0 bases, with 5 bases between. This CDR3 region has 13 residues. The CDR3 loop is CSVELVSYNEQFF. The CDR3 nucleotides read TGCAGCGTTGAACTAGTCTCCTACAATGAGCAGTTCTTC.

This clonotype was detected only a few times. This rearrangement joins TRBV25-1 to TRBJ2-4, with TRBD2 matching 7 bases. The V gene end was trimmed by 2 bases and the J gene end by 8 bases; junction bases not matched to a gene: 0. The CDR3 totals 12 residues. CDR1 is MGHDK and CDR2 is SYGVNS in the germline V gene. Here the CDR3 reads CASSEAGDIQYF. CDR3 nucleotide sequence: TGTGCCAGCAGTGAAGCGGGAGACATTCAGTACTTC.

The gene calls are TRBV4-1 and TRBJ2-2; D not resolved. CDR1 MGHRA and CDR2 YSYEKL come from the germline V gene. V shed 4 bases and J shed 4 bases, with 7 bases lying between them. This CDR3 spans 13 amino acids. The CDR3 bases are TGCGCCAGCAGCCTCCAGACCACCGGGGAGCTGTTTTTT. Translation: CASSLQTTGELFF.

This clonotype was seen only a few times. The chain has TRBV12-3 or TRBV12-4 and TRBJ2-3; 7 nucleotides line up with TRBD1. CDR3 size: 14 residues. Trimming cost V 7 bases and J 2 bases; bases outside gene matches: 6. CDR3 coding DNA: TGTGCCAGCACCGACAGGGACCTCACAGATACGCAGTATTTT. Its protein is CASTDRDLTDTQYF.

This clonotype was counted at least ten times. V and J are TRBV7-9 and TRBJ1-5; D remains ambiguous. Trimming shortened V by 5 bases and J by 6 bases, and 8 bases separated the two germline ends. Germline V gene sequence: CDR1 SEHNR, CDR2 FQNEAQ (reference sequence). CDR3 length: 12 amino acids. CDR3 in amino acids: CASSPPGQPQHF. The CDR3 bases are TGTGCCAGCAGCCCCCCGGGTCAGCCCCAGCATTTT.

In this sample, this clonotype turned up many times. The genes are TRBV4-3 and TRBJ1-1; 7 nucleotides match TRBD1. V shed 4 bases, J shed 0 bases, and the junction held 2 bases outside the gene matches. Germline V lookup: CDR1 LGHNA, CDR2 YSLEER. The CDR3 has 14 residues. The CDR3 loop reads CASSPRGLNTEAFF. The DNA of the CDR3 is TGCGCCAGCAGCCCCAGGGGGTTGAACACTGAAGCTTTCTTT.

This clonotype was counted a few times. This chain links TRBV19 with TRBJ1-2; 7 nucleotides match TRBD1. With 6 bases clipped from V and 2 bases from J, the junction kept 6 bases outside the gene matches. The CDR3 has 14 amino acids. Per the germline V gene, CDR1 is LNHDA and CDR2 is SQIVND (reference sequence). The CDR3 here is CASSPKTGNYGYTF. The DNA for the CDR3 is TGTGCCAGTAGCCCTAAGACAGGGAACTATGGCTACACCTTC.

This clonotype has a handful of counts. J is TRBJ2-1 and V is TRBV20-1, with 11 bases that match TRBD2. The CDR3 is 16 residues long. The V and J ends lost 2 bases and 4 bases, in that order; junction bases with no gene match: 7. The germline V gene encodes CDR1 DFQATT and CDR2 SNEGSKA (reference sequence). In nucleotides, the CDR3 is TGCAGTGCTAGAACCCTAGCGGGGGGCGATTACAATGAGCAGTTCTTC. It translates to CSARTLAGGDYNEQFF.

The chain carries TRBV4-1 and TRBJ2-7; 9 bases align to TRBD1. CDR1 and CDR2 (germline): MGHRA, YSYEKL. The CDR3 consists of 15 residues. The J segment lost 4 bases and the V segment lost 4 bases, leaving 8 bases of the junction unmatched. The CDR3 DNA reads as TGCGCCAGCAGCCGGGGACAGGGAGATTCGTACGAGCAGTACGTC. Amino acid sequence: CASSRGQGDSYEQYV.

This chain connects TRBV3-1 to TRBJ2-2, with D hard to call. Germline values: CDR1 LGHDT, CDR2 YNNKEL (reference sequence). Trimming cost V 3 bases and J 1 base, with 9 bases left between them. This CDR3 has 15 residues. In DNA, the CDR3 is TGTGCCAGCAGCCATGAACTTCAGAACACCGGGGAGCTGTTTTTT. Amino acid sequence: CASSHELQNTGELFF. The full variable domain, in which reference TRBV3-1 and TRBJ2-2 provide the parts outside the CDR3, is DTAVSQTPKYLVTQMGNDKSIKCEQNLGHDTMYWYKQDSKKFLKIMFSYNNKELIINETVPNRFSPKSPDKAHLNLHINSLELGDSAVYFCASSHELQNTGELFFGEGSRLTVL.

To note about this clonotype: The junction does not match germline at one end; this may be a read error. This sequence joins TRBV13 and TRBJ2-5; tentatively, D is TRBD2 (7 bases). The CDR3 runs 14 residues. The germline V gene encodes CDR1 PRHDT and CDR2 FYEKMQ (reference sequence). CDR3 sequence: CASSDPEGGQGDDF. The CDR3 DNA sequence: TGTGCCAGCAGCGATCCTGAGGGGGGGCAGGGAGATGACTTC.

This clonotype showed up just a few times. This chain links TRBV2 with TRBJ2-1; no firm D call. CDR3 size: 16 residues. V was clipped by 8 bases and J by 3 bases, with 20 bases between them. Germline CDR1 is SNHLY and CDR2 is FYNNEI. This CDR3 reads CASPRPGPADYNEQFF. The CDR3, as DNA: TGTGCCAGCCCTCGCCCCGGGCCAGCCGACTACAATGAGCAGTTCTTC.

This clonotype was seen at least ten times. The gene calls are TRBV6-6 and TRBJ2-7; TRBD1 might be the D (5 bases). This CDR3 region has 15 residues. Germline CDR1 reads MNHNY; CDR2 reads SVGAGI (reference sequence). Between the trimmed V and J ends, which lost 0 bases and 3 bases, there was a span of 12 bases. Here the CDR3 DNA reads TGTGCCAGCAGTTACTCCCCCGCCAGGGACTACGAGCAGTACTTC. It specifies CASSYSPARDYEQYF.

This clonotype was seen at least ten times. V and J are TRBV4-1 and TRBJ2-1; D is ambiguous. V lost 4 bases to trimming and J lost 0 bases, with 13 bases between them. This CDR3 has 16 residues. Germline-derived CDR1 and CDR2 are MGHRA and YSYEKL. The chain's CDR3 is CASSLYQPSSYNEQFF. The CDR3 coding sequence is TGCGCCAGCAGCCTATACCAACCGAGCTCCTACAATGAGCAGTTCTTC.

The V gene is TRBV4-3, the J gene TRBJ2-5, with 10 bases matching TRBD2. This CDR3 region has 18 residues. CDR1 and CDR2 (germline): LGHNA, YSLEER. V was pared by 0 bases and J by 4 bases, with 11 bases of the junction left unmatched. DNA of the CDR3: TGCGCCAGCAGCCAAGATCTTTCAGCGGGGGGGCTTGGAGAGACCCAGTACTTC. Its protein is CASSQDLSAGGLGETQYF.

This clonotype appeared a few times. The V and J genes are TRBV6-2 or TRBV6-3 and TRBJ1-5; D not certain. This CDR3 has 14 amino acids. Germline-derived CDR1 and CDR2 are MNHEY and SVGEGT. V was cut by 5 bases and J by 4 bases, with 12 bases left in between. CDR3 in amino acids: CASSPRGPNQPQHF. Here the CDR3 DNA reads TGTGCCAGCAGTCCGCGAGGGCCAAATCAGCCCCAGCATTTT.

This clonotype has just one count. V gene TRBV7-2 combines with J gene TRBJ2-3; D remains ambiguous. V lost 3 bases to trimming and J lost 5 bases, with 6 bases between them. CDR1 is SGHTA and CDR2 is FQGNSA in the germline V gene. The CDR3 consists of 12 residues. CDR3 region: CASSFLRDTQYF. In DNA form, the CDR3 reads TGTGCCAGCAGCTTCCTAAGAGATACGCAGTATTTT.

This clonotype was detected ten times or more. The V and J genes are TRBV5-6 and TRBJ2-7, with unresolved D. Germline CDR1 and CDR2: SGHDT and YYEEEE. The V end lost 0 bases, the J end lost 5 bases, and 9 bases lay between the germline ends. The length of the CDR3 is 13 residues. CDR3 in amino acids: CASSLAASDEQYV. The CDR3 DNA reads as TGTGCCAGCAGCTTGGCGGCGAGCGACGAGCAGTACGTC.

The genes are TRBV10-3 and TRBJ2-7; a weak D match, TRBD1 (6 bases). Germline-derived CDR1 and CDR2 are ENHRY and SYGVKD. The CDR3 is 15 amino acids. Between the trimmed V and J ends, which lost 6 bases and 5 bases, there was a span of 20 bases. CDR3 sequence reads: CAIRGATGPYDEQYF. Here the CDR3 DNA reads TGTGCCATCAGGGGGGCAACAGGGCCATACGACGAGCAGTACTTC.

This clonotype was recorded at least ten times. The chain links TRBV19 to TRBJ1-6; D gene uncertain. Trimming left V 4 bases short and J 6 bases short, with 7 bases between. CDR1 and CDR2 (germline): LNHDA, SQIVND (reference sequence). This CDR3 has 13 residues. Here the CDR3 DNA reads TGTGCCAGTAGTACGTGGGGTAATTCACCCCTCCACTTT. It is translated as CASSTWGNSPLHF.

A few counts support this clonotype. The chain carries TRBV5-1 and TRBJ2-1, with TRBD1 matching 8 bases. CDR3 size: 15 residues. Germline V gene sequence: CDR1 SGHRS, CDR2 YFSETQ. J lost 5 bases, V lost 6 bases, and 10 bases had no gene match. The CDR3 here is CASTPIGQGNNEQFF. DNA for the CDR3: TGCGCCAGCACCCCGATAGGACAGGGTAACAATGAGCAGTTCTTC. The variable domain in full, completed from reference TRBV5-1 and TRBJ2-1, reads KAGVTQTPRYLIKTRGQQVTLSCSPISGHRSVSWYQQTPGQGLQFLFEYFSETQRNKGNFPGRFSGRQFSNSRSEMNVSTLELGDSALYLCASTPIGQGNNEQFFGPGTRLTVL.

This CDR3 is CASSSTGGIYEQYV. CDR3 DNA: TGTGCCAGCAGCTCGACAGGAGGGATCTACGAGCAGTACGTC. This rearrangement joins TRBV7-9 to TRBJ2-7; either TRBD1 or TRBD2 may supply D (6 bases each). There are 14 residues in the CDR3. Looked up from germline, CDR1 is SEHNR and CDR2 is FQNEAQ (reference sequence). V lost 4 bases and J 3 bases, leaving 13 bases between the germline ends.

There are many counts of this clonotype. The chain links TRBV4-3 to TRBJ1-1; D perhaps matches TRBD1 (5 bases). Germline loops: CDR1 LGHNA, CDR2 YSLEER. V gave up 0 bases and J gave up 5 bases, with 10 bases separating them. This CDR3 region has 14 residues. The CDR3 DNA is TGCGCCAGCAGCCAAGATGGGGGGTGGACTGAAGCTTTCTTT. Translation: CASSQDGGWTEAFF.

A remark on this clonotype: An end of the junction does not agree with germline; a read error may underlie this. V usage is TRBV20-1 and J usage is TRBJ2-2; unclear D gene. Germline V gene sequence: CDR1 DFQATT, CDR2 SNEGSKA (reference sequence). The CDR3 covers 15 residues. CDR3 residues: CSASKGAPNNGELFF. The CDR3 DNA follows: TGCAGTGCTAGTAAGGGCGCCCCGAACAACGGGGAGCTGTTTTTT.